These T cell receptor beta chains were read from a single sample in a study of vaccination and CD4 T cells after COVID-19. Via MiXCR, TCRdb re-called the PCR reads, giving one row per CDR3 protein. Seen here are 9,000 to 10,000 distinct CDR3 sequences, roughly 50% observed once, and the top ten hold about 23%. What these receptors recognize is not known. Sequences were obtained from CD4+ T cells from blood, cultured in vitro. The receptors were gathered from a human donor in good health. CDR3s include the opening cysteine and the closing phenylalanine or tryptophan. A D gene is named only where the DNA matches it firmly. Rows give clone size only sometimes, using once, few, many, or a class for an expanded clone.

cdr3_length clone_size j_call d_call v_call cdr3_aa cdr3_nt
16 few TRBJ2-3 TRBD2 TRBV15 CATSRIGLAGTDTQYF TGTGCCACCAGCAGGATCGGACTAGCGGGCACAGATACGCAGTATTTT
15 few TRBJ1-1 NA TRBV30 CAWSVRVTKNTEAFF TGTGCCTGGAGTGTACGGGTTACAAAGAACACTGAAGCTTTCTTT
13 few TRBJ1-5 NA TRBV12-3/TRBV12-4 CASSRQVGQPQHF TGTGCCAGCAGCAGACAGGTCGGCCAGCCCCAGCATTTT
11 few TRBJ2-2 NA TRBV29-1 CSAANTGELFF TGCAGCGCAGCGAACACCGGGGAGCTGTTTTTT
15 few TRBJ2-5 NA TRBV6-1 CASSAFGVNQETQYF TGTGCCAGCAGTGCGTTTGGGGTCAATCAGGAGACCCAGTACTTC
12 NA TRBJ2-5 TRBD1 TRBV20-1 CSARGTGENQYF TGCAGTGCTAGGGGGACAGGGGAAAATCAGTACTTC
16 few TRBJ2-1 TRBD2 TRBV4-1 CASSQAGTSVYNEQFF TGCGCCAGCAGCCAAGCCGGGACTAGCGTCTACAATGAGCAGTTCTTC
14 NA TRBJ1-2 NA TRBV28 CASSVSLGTYGYTF TGTGCCAGCAGTGTCAGTTTGGGGACCTATGGCTACACCTTC
16 few TRBJ1-2 NA TRBV19 CASTPQGRGSNYGYTF TGTGCATCTACTCCTCAGGGTAGGGGGTCTAACTATGGCTACACCTTC
15 NA TRBJ1-2 TRBD1 TRBV27 CASTYYRGPNYGYTF TGTGCCAGCACTTACTACAGGGGGCCTAACTATGGCTACACCTTC
12 NA TRBJ1-2 TRBD1 TRBV29-1 CSVPDRGYGYTF TGCAGCGTTCCAGACAGGGGGTATGGCTACACCTTC
16 few TRBJ2-2 NA TRBV30 CAWRELGHANTGELFF TGTGCCTGGAGAGAGTTAGGACATGCGAACACCGGGGAGCTGTTTTTT
11 few TRBJ2-5 NA TRBV7-2 CASSLIETQYF TGTGCCAGCAGCTTAATAGAGACCCAGTACTTC
17 few TRBJ1-2 TRBD1 TRBV6-5 CASSSLDRGRTYYGYTF TGTGCCAGCAGTTCGCTAGACAGGGGGCGAACGTACTATGGCTACACCTTC
15 NA TRBJ2-2 NA TRBV7-6 CASSFVLGRTGELFF TGTGCCAGCAGCTTTGTCTTGGGACGCACCGGGGAGCTGTTTTTT
15 NA TRBJ1-5 TRBD1 TRBV6-2/TRBV6-3 CASRKTGVLNQPQHF TGTGCCAGCAGAAAAACAGGGGTGTTAAATCAGCCCCAGCATTTT
17 NA TRBJ2-7 TRBD1 TRBV19 CASSGTGAVNIFYEQYF TGTGCCAGTAGTGGGACAGGGGCTGTCAACATCTTCTACGAGCAGTACTTC
14 few TRBJ2-7 NA TRBV11-3 CASSPRDRPYEQYF TGTGCCAGCAGCCCCCGGGACCGTCCCTACGAGCAGTACTTC
12 few TRBJ1-5 NA TRBV12-3/TRBV12-4 CASRGHNQPQHF TGTGCCAGCAGGGGTCATAATCAGCCCCAGCATTTT
15 NA TRBJ2-1 TRBD2 TRBV20-1 CSAGLAGGPSNEQFF TGCAGTGCCGGACTAGCGGGAGGGCCAAGCAATGAGCAGTTCTTC
16 NA TRBJ2-3 TRBD2 TRBV20-1 CSARRAGGRRTDTQYF TGCAGTGCTAGACGCGCGGGAGGGCGTAGGACAGATACGCAGTATTTT
15 NA TRBJ2-7 TRBD1 TRBV20-1 CSARGDRGLPYEQYF TGCAGTGCTAGGGGGGACAGGGGACTTCCCTACGAGCAGTACTTC
14 NA TRBJ2-1 TRBD1 TRBV27 CASSLGQGEGEQFF TGTGCCAGCAGTCTCGGACAGGGGGAAGGGGAGCAGTTCTTC
13 few TRBJ2-7 NA TRBV20-1 CSARRGLGNEQYF TGCAGTGCTAGAAGGGGATTGGGTAACGAGCAGTACTTC
16 NA TRBJ1-2 NA TRBV5-1 CASSLASTGTSYGYTF TGCGCCAGCAGCTTGGCGTCTACAGGGACTAGCTATGGCTACACCTTC
14 few TRBJ1-5 NA TRBV6-5 CASSSERGWQPQHF TGTGCCAGCAGTTCCGAAAGGGGTTGGCAGCCCCAGCATTTT
15 few TRBJ1-1 NA TRBV19 CASSPVPTGHTEAFF TGTGCCAGTAGTCCAGTTCCAACAGGGCACACTGAAGCTTTCTTT
11 few TRBJ2-7 NA TRBV20-1 CSARDLHEQYF TGCAGTGCTAGAGATCTCCACGAGCAGTACTTC
12 NA TRBJ1-3 NA TRBV6-5 CASSYSGNTIYF TGTGCCAGCAGTTACTCTGGAAACACCATATATTTT
16 NA TRBJ1-5 TRBD1 TRBV12-3/TRBV12-4 CASSLPNRGLSQPQHF TGTGCCAGCAGTCTCCCCAACAGGGGGCTTAGTCAGCCCCAGCATTTT
15 NA TRBJ1-1 TRBD1 TRBV4-3 CASSQEGQGTTEAFF TGCGCCAGCAGCCAAGAGGGACAGGGGACCACTGAAGCTTTCTTT
14 NA TRBJ1-6 NA TRBV28 CASNSPGMNSPLHF TGTGCCAGCAACTCACCAGGGATGAATTCACCCCTCCACTTT
16 NA TRBJ1-3 NA TRBV5-4 CASSLWGGVAGNTIYF TGTGCCAGCAGCTTGTGGGGGGGCGTCGCTGGAAACACCATATATTTT
17 few TRBJ2-6 TRBD2 TRBV7-2 CASKLWGGTSGANVLTF TGTGCCAGCAAGCTGTGGGGGGGGACCTCTGGGGCCAACGTCCTGACTTTC
16 NA TRBJ2-3 TRBD2 TRBV6-2/TRBV6-3 CASSYSIAGGPYTQYF TGTGCCAGCAGTTACTCGATCGCGGGAGGGCCGTATACGCAGTATTTT
16 few TRBJ2-3 TRBD1 TRBV7-8 CASSQKRTGGTDTQYF TGTGCCAGCAGTCAAAAACGGACAGGGGGCACAGATACGCAGTATTTT
14 NA TRBJ2-5 NA TRBV10-1 CASLSRLWQETQYF TGCGCCAGCCTAAGCCGACTGTGGCAAGAGACCCAGTACTTC
11 NA TRBJ2-1 TRBD2 TRBV6-1 CASSRGDEQFF TGTGCCAGCAGCCGGGGGGACGAGCAGTTCTTC
18 NA TRBJ2-7 NA TRBV19 CASSMQVASEILPYEQYF TGTGCCAGTAGTATGCAAGTGGCCTCCGAAATCCTCCCCTACGAGCAGTACTTC
12 NA TRBJ1-1 NA TRBV12-3/TRBV12-4 CASSPVNTEAFF TGTGCCAGCAGCCCTGTGAACACTGAAGCTTTCTTT
16 NA TRBJ2-3 NA TRBV4-1 CASSQIGGKSTDTQYF TGCGCCAGCAGCCAAATAGGCGGGAAAAGCACAGATACGCAGTATTTT
13 NA TRBJ1-6 NA TRBV6-1 CASSTGHPLPLHF TGTGCCAGCAGCACGGGACACCCCCTGCCCCTCCACTTT
13 NA TRBJ2-7 NA TRBV11-3 CASSLDYSYEQYF TGTGCCAGCAGCTTAGATTACAGCTACGAGCAGTACTTC
13 NA TRBJ1-2 NA TRBV15 CATSRDRREGYTF TGTGCCACCAGCAGAGATAGGAGGGAAGGCTACACCTTC
13 NA TRBJ2-7 NA TRBV21-1 CASTLGGGSRGYF TGTGCCAGCACTCTGGGGGGCGGCTCCAGAGGGTACTTC